At least ten counts were recorded for the clone carrying this T cell receptor (beta chain). This entry comes from a study of T cells in Graves' hyperthyroidism and ophthalmopathy. The V and J ends lost 7 bases and 7 bases respectively, with 13 bases between them. The CDR3 has 12 residues. Per germline, CDR1 SNHLY and CDR2 FYNNEI. TCR beta CDR3 regions were amplified from RNA. First-round RT-PCR targeting the TCR CDR3 was performed with the HTBI primer set. TCRdb recomputed calls from the multiplex PCR reads with MiXCR, one row per CDR3 protein. The top ten hold less than 15% of the sample, which has about 410,000 distinct CDR3 sequences, about 15% seen once.

Sequenced input: blood. The clonotype was recovered from a man aged 18 to 30 with Graves' ophthalmopathy. The chain joins TRBV2 to TRBJ1-1; D remains ambiguous. CDR3 loop: CASILDGLEAFF. CDR3 DNA sequence: TGTGCCAGCATCCTCGACGGCCTTGAAGCTTTCTTT.